This TCR beta chain came from a study of CD8 T cells in ankylosing spondylitis. The authors made TCR beta libraries by quantitative 5'-RACE with molecular barcodes. TCRdb analysed the 5' RACE reads with MiXCR anew, one entry per CDR3 protein. The sample carries 35,000 or so distinct CDR3 sequences, over 5.5% recorded once. Findings and caveats of the study: Within peripheral blood, clones linked to disease were CD8+ and relatively rare. A TCR beta motif of several highly homologous variants seemed to mark ankylosing spondylitis blood. Significantly higher representation of disease-linked clones was reported for matched ankylosing spondylitis synovial fluid.

This clonotype came up many times. Its antigen remains unidentified. This receptor was obtained from a male donor with ankylosing spondylitis or in good health (not recorded which). The material sequenced was blood, either unsorted or a sorted T cell fraction (not recorded which).

For the CDR3, the DNA is TGCAGCGTTCTAATAGCGGGAGGCAGTGAGCAGTTCTTC. Translating gives CSVLIAGGSEQFF. The J gene is TRBJ2-1, the V gene TRBV29-1, with 10 bases that match TRBD2. Germline V gene data show CDR1 as SQVTM and CDR2 as ANQGSEA. With 5 bases clipped from V and 9 bases from J, the junction kept 7 bases outside the gene matches. This CDR3 comprises 13 residues.